The 20 T cell receptor beta chains below were found in one sample sequenced in a study of sequential checkpoint blockade in melanoma. Treatment described: randomized to nivolumab then ipilimumab (arm A) or the reverse (arm B). Assay used: immunoSEQ multiplex PCR; TCRdb lists only in-frame clones, some missing. The sample lists more than 1,200 clones; roughly 25% were seen once. This material consisted of tumor tissue (inferred from file names), taken from a patient given nivolumab and ipilimumab in sequence. The source is a human donor with melanoma.

The chain has TRBV18 and TRBJ2-5, with TRBD1 as a possible D gene (5 bases). There are 14 residues in the CDR3. Germline-derived CDR1 and CDR2 are KGHSH and LQKENI. Trimming removed 3 bases at V and 1 base at J, with 9 bases between. CDR3 coding DNA: TGTGCCAGCTCACCGGCCAGGGCCCAAGAGACCCAGTACTTC. It codes for CASSPARAQETQYF.

The rearrangement joins TRBV11-3 to TRBJ2-2, with a tentative D call TRBD2 (7 bases). CDR1 is SGHNT and CDR2 is YENEEA in the germline V gene. V dropped 4 bases and J dropped 1 base, with 13 bases sitting between them. This CDR3 is 16 amino acids long. The CDR3: CASSYGQRGNTGELFF. The CDR3 DNA follows: TGTGCCAGCAGCTATGGACAGCGGGGGAACACCGGGGAGCTGTTTTTT.

The V and J genes are TRBV30 and TRBJ2-2, with 12 bases matching TRBD2. V dropped 8 bases and J dropped 5; count of bases not matched to a gene: 12. CDR1 is GTSNPN and CDR2 is SVGIG in the germline V gene (reference sequence). This CDR3 contains 16 residues. The CDR3 reads CARLSGGLAGTGELFF. Here the CDR3 DNA reads TGTGCCCGGTTGAGTGGGGGACTAGCGGGTACCGGGGAGCTGTTTTTT.

The CDR3 nucleotides are TGCGCCAGCAGCCAAGACATGACTGCCGAAAAACTGTTTTTT. This gives the protein CASSQDMTAEKLFF. This chain joins TRBV4-1 and TRBJ1-4; no firm D call. V dropped 0 bases and J dropped 8 bases, with 10 bases sitting between them. Germline CDR1 and CDR2: MGHRA and YSYEKL. The CDR3 contains 14 residues.

J is TRBJ2-3 and V is TRBV6-8; perhaps D is TRBD1 or TRBD2 (5 bases each). This CDR3 contains 15 residues. Germline V gives CDR1 MNHGY, CDR2 SAAAGT. Trimming took 4 bases from V and 0 from J, leaving 11 bases between them. The CDR3 sequence is CASSSRDGSTDTQYF. The CDR3 DNA reads TGTGCCAGCAGTTCCCGGGACGGGAGCACAGATACGCAGTATTTT.

This clone has a handful of counts. This rearrangement joins TRBV6-8 to TRBJ2-7; 7 bases map to TRBD1. Germline assignment: CDR1 MNHGY and CDR2 SAAAGT. Trimming cost V 6 bases and J 1 base; bases outside gene matches: 9. The CDR3 totals 15 residues. In DNA form, the CDR3 reads TGTGCCAGCAGGGGACAGATCAAGGGGTCCTACGAGCAGTACTTC. Translated: CASRGQIKGSYEQYF.

This clone was observed a few times. V and J are TRBV11-3 and TRBJ2-1; 8 nucleotides align to TRBD2. This CDR3 region has 15 residues. Germline assignment: CDR1 SGHNT and CDR2 YENEEA. Unmatched junction bases numbered 8, after V lost 5 bases and J lost 5 bases. The CDR3 DNA follows: TGTGCCAGCAGCCTCAGCGGGAGCGTTAACAATGAGCAGTTCTTC. Protein sequence: CASSLSGSVNNEQFF.

This clone is medium-sized (0.01 to 0.1%). This chain links TRBV11-3 with TRBJ2-7; 12 bases align to TRBD2. Looked up from germline, CDR1 is SGHNT and CDR2 is YENEEA. This CDR3 comprises 17 residues. Losses at the gene ends were 3 bases for V and 0 bases for J; bases not matched to a gene: 6. CDR3 sequence reads: CASSLALAGGSSYEQYF. For the CDR3, the DNA is TGTGCCAGCAGCTTGGCACTAGCGGGAGGCAGCTCCTACGAGCAGTACTTC.

By frequency in the sample, this clone is medium-sized (0.01 to 0.1%). The chain has TRBV11-3 and TRBJ2-2; D is uncertain. Germline loops: CDR1 SGHNT, CDR2 YENEEA. V was shortened by 4 bases and J by 2 bases, with 8 bases between the two germline ends. CDR3 length: 14 amino acids. This CDR3 reads CASSSSFNTGELFF. The CDR3 DNA reads TGTGCCAGCAGCTCTTCCTTTAACACCGGGGAGCTGTTTTTT.

The chain joins TRBV28 to TRBJ2-7, with TRBD1 identical over 11 bases. The CDR3 consists of 16 residues. The ends lost 6 bases at V and 3 bases at J; junction bases unmatched: 10. Germline lookup yields CDR1 MDHEN and CDR2 SYDVKM. CDR3 coding DNA: TGTGCCAGCAGCCGAGTTGGACAGGGGGCCAACTACGAGCAGTACTTC. This encodes CASSRVGQGANYEQYF.

In DNA form, the CDR3 reads TGTGCCAGCAGCCAAGATTTGCGGGGCCGGACCCAGTACTTC. It is translated as CASSQDLRGRTQYF. The J gene is TRBJ2-5, the V gene TRBV14; TRBD2 might be the D (6 bases). V gave up 0 bases and J gave up 7 bases, with 12 bases separating them. Germline V CDR1 and CDR2: SGHDN, FVKESK. The CDR3 extends over 14 amino acids. Using reference TRBV14 and TRBJ2-5 for the parts outside the CDR3, the full variable domain is EAGVTQFPSHSVIEKGQTVTLRCDPISGHDNLYWYRRVMGKEIKFLLHFVKESKQDESGMPNNRFLAERTGGTYSTLKVQPAELEDSGVYFCASSQDLRGRTQYFGPGTRLLVL.

This clone was detected only a few times. The chain has TRBV29-1 and TRBJ1-4; perhaps TRBD1 as D (5 bases). With 6 bases removed from V and 1 base from J, the gap between germline ends came to 15 bases. The CDR3 loop spans 15 amino acids. The germline CDR1 and CDR2 sequences are SQVTM and ANQGSEA. The CDR3 protein is CSVDTGAGTNEKLFF. CDR3 DNA sequence: TGCAGCGTAGACACTGGGGCGGGAACTAATGAAAAACTGTTTTTT.

This clone was recorded a few times. The chain employs TRBV6-8 and TRBJ2-7; weak D call: TRBD1 (6 bases). The CDR3 consists of 12 residues. V lost 5 bases and J lost 6, with 11 bases in between. Germline lookup yields CDR1 MNHGY and CDR2 SAAAGT. The CDR3 loop is CASSKQGFEQYF. The CDR3 DNA reads as TGTGCCAGCAGTAAACAGGGTTTCGAGCAGTACTTC.

This clone was recorded a few times. V gene TRBV14 combines with J gene TRBJ2-7; D not certain. V dropped 0 bases and J dropped 0 bases, with 6 bases sitting between them. The CDR3 is made up of 14 amino acids. Germline assignment: CDR1 SGHDN and CDR2 FVKESK. DNA of the CDR3: TGTGCCAGCAGCCAAGATCTTAGCTCCTACGAGCAGTACTTC. It specifies CASSQDLSSYEQYF.

V gene TRBV14 combines with J gene TRBJ2-5; D not resolved. The ends were cut back, 3 bases at V and 5 bases at J, with 4 bases in the middle. This CDR3 region has 11 residues. Germline-derived CDR1 and CDR2 are SGHDN and FVKESK. The DNA for the CDR3 is TGTGCCAGCAGCCAGCTGGAGACCCAGTACTTC. This codes for CASSQLETQYF.

The chain links TRBV5-1 to TRBJ1-3; 8 bases align to TRBD1. The V gene's germline CDR1 is SGHRS and CDR2 YFSETQ. V dropped 0 bases and J dropped 8; count of bases not matched to a gene: 10. The CDR3 totals 16 residues. The CDR3 nucleotides read TGCGCCAGCAGCTTGGTAGGAGGGCAGGGGGCCTACACCATATATTTT. Translation gives CASSLVGGQGAYTIYF.

This rearrangement joins TRBV30 to TRBJ1-5, with D maybe TRBD1 (5 bases). This CDR3 region has 13 residues. V lost 0 bases, J lost 5 bases, and 8 bases lay in between. Germline V gene data show CDR1 as GTSNPN and CDR2 as SVGIG (reference sequence). The CDR3 loop reads CAWSVGHDQPQHF. CDR3 nucleotides: TGTGCCTGGAGTGTTGGACATGATCAGCCCCAGCATTTT.

This clone was seen a few times. The chain recombines TRBV11-3 with TRBJ2-3, with 12 nucleotides matching TRBD2. The CDR3 loop spans 15 amino acids. V gave up 7 bases and J gave up 5 bases; unmatched junction bases: 7. Germline V gene sequence: CDR1 SGHNT, CDR2 YENEEA. The CDR3 loop is CASTPSGRGVDTQYF. CDR3 nucleotide sequence: TGTGCCAGCACCCCTAGCGGGAGGGGGGTAGATACGCAGTATTTT.

This clone is judged medium-sized. The chain employs TRBV11-3 and TRBJ1-5, with D perhaps TRBD1 (6 bases). V was pared by 1 base and J by 2 bases, with 12 bases between. This CDR3 comprises 16 residues. The V gene's germline CDR1 is SGHNT and CDR2 YENEEA. CDR3 protein: CASSLVGGQGNQPQHF. The CDR3 nucleotides read TGTGCCAGCAGCTTAGTGGGGGGGCAGGGCAATCAGCCCCAGCATTTT.

This chain uses TRBV18 with TRBJ2-6; no reliable D call. The CDR3 covers 16 residues. V was clipped by 3 bases and J by 1 base, with 10 bases between them. Germline-derived CDR1 and CDR2 are KGHSH and LQKENI. As DNA, the CDR3 is TGTGCCAGCTCACCCCTCAGGCAGTCTGGGGCCAACGTCCTGACTTTC. This sequence encodes CASSPLRQSGANVLTF.